This T cell receptor (beta chain) was sequenced in a study of T cell responses to AZD1222 COVID-19 vaccine. Findings of the study overall: Close to half of spike-specific TCRs reportedly recognize unmutated variant regions.

The assay was immunoSEQ multiplex PCR, and TCRdb's table has in-frame clones only and misses some. The profile shows more than 150,000 clones, approximately 90% of them singletons. About this clone itself: Its target is not known.

The CDR3 spans 15 residues. Trimming pared 0 bases from V and 7 bases from J, leaving 15 bases between. Germline-derived CDR1 and CDR2 are LNHNV and YYDKDF (reference sequence). The sequencing here drew on peripheral blood, taken on day 0 of AZD1222 vaccination. The source of this sequence is an adult in good health. The V gene is TRBV15, the J gene TRBJ2-5; D ambiguous. CDR3 residues: CATSRDRAIRATQYF. The CDR3 bases are TGTGCCACCAGCAGAGATCGGGCCATTCGGGCGACCCAGTACTTC.